This record concerns one T cell receptor beta chain sequence. Its specificity is not known. These data are taken from a study of T cell responses to AZD1222 COVID-19 vaccine. Study as a whole: Whether given at about 4 or about 12 weeks, second doses were pooled. Study observations and caveats: In a largely white British group with more females than males, clonal diversity was possibly underestimated. Vaccine-associated CD4 TCRs spanned spike, dominant at 160-218 and 743-854. The study identified only five or six AZD1222 recipients as seropositive at baseline.

Sequencing was performed with immunoSEQ multiplex PCR; in TCRdb, only in-frame clones are kept and a portion is missing. The sample contains some 130,000 clones, 90% to 95% of which appear only once. The specimen comprised peripheral blood, sampled on day 0 of AZD1222 vaccination. The clonotype was recovered from an adult in good health.

The CDR3 nucleotides read TGTGCCGCGGACTCAGGGGCGCAAGAGACCCAGTACTTC. It translates to CAADSGAQETQYF. V gene TRBV10-3 combines with J gene TRBJ2-5; perhaps TRBD1 as D (6 bases). Trimming stripped 11 bases from V and 2 bases from J, with 15 bases between. CDR1 ENHRY and CDR2 SYGVKD come from the germline V gene. CDR3 size: 13 residues.